This T cell receptor beta chain was sequenced for a study of cytomegalovirus exposure and HLA in healthy donors (dated by TCRdb to 2015 to 2018). Background on the whole study: An earlier analysis of 587 of the donors reported 276 Gb of sequence data and 95 million to 120 million unique TCR beta sequences obtained from roughly 170 million T cells. Genome-wide SNP genotypes for about 55% of the 666 donors were used in a later genetic analysis, which treated that subset as a discovery cohort. The aim of the study was to test whether cataloging public T cell receptors could identify signatures of past pathogen exposure. Typing coverage differed by locus: A, B, C, DRB1 and DQB1 were typed in about 620-630 donors, DQA1 in about 500, DPA1 in around 580, and DPB1 in just under 490. Donor age, sex, ethnicity and CMV serostatus were compiled together with the repertoire data. In addition to the first cohort of hundreds of subjects, a separate validation cohort of approximately 130 different subjects was used. Of the approximately 400 genotyped donors, approximately 82% fell in the genetic ancestry cluster associated with self-reported Caucasian donors. An early release that covered more than 550 HLA-typed donors contained approximately 300 gigabases of sequencing data and 75 million to 100 million unique TCR sequences. On average, around 240,000 unique TCR beta nucleotide sequences were sequenced per donor among 398 genotyped donors of the cohort, with about 19% of those sequences being non-productive. Rather than using new phenotypic data, the later analysis identified candidate immune exposures from TCR beta sequences and from how often those sequences occurred across donors. An earlier analysis of around 540 of the donors applied high-throughput TCR beta sequencing to assess whether each TCR beta V gene segment acted as functional or pseudogenic. Because of strong linkage in the cohort, a handful of DR-DQ haplotypes were treated as single units for association and clustering. To predict cytomegalovirus infection status, the study brought together high-throughput TCR immunosequencing, statistical association of individual TCRs with disease status, and machine learning. Both class I and class II loci were covered by HLA typing, at four-digit resolution. The study profiled the T cell repertoires of 500 to 800 subjects by immunosequencing and related them to cytomegalovirus serostatus. A later analysis re-analyzed previously published TCR beta repertoires from 666 donors and added high-resolution HLA genotyping to study TCR occurrence patterns. All discovery cohort repertoires had been generated on a single sequencing platform. Results and caveats for the whole study, not just this receptor: The cohort was sequenced for TCR beta chains only, and without alpha or paired-chain data the features that could be detected were limited. According to a later analysis, TCR association rates differed among HLA loci, with DRB1 alleles showing the most associated TCRs and HLA-C alleles showing the fewest. A cluster of highly shared sequence variants was judged likely to represent a technical artifact of the sequencing pipeline. Correlated functional status among segregating V segments might be attributable to linkage disequilibrium, but an unknown experimental factor could not be ruled out. At a false discovery rate of 0.05, a later analysis linked under 20,000 TCR beta sequences to specific HLA alleles. In vitro tests confirmed that three of the cytomegalovirus-associated TCR beta chains recognize cytomegalovirus antigens. In the study, around 150 TCR beta chains were listed as associated with cytomegalovirus. Roughly uniform sequencing depth across donors was assumed in presence/absence analyses, although this assumption may not hold. Most TCR sequences were seen in very few donors, while some public TCRs were found in many individuals. Strong co-occurrence of HLA alleles, especially DR and DQ, made assigning TCR associations to individual alleles difficult. Because HLA typing was unavailable for some donors at each locus, only the typed subset was used in association tests. The earlier analysis of almost 600 of the donors excluded approximately 15 rarely observed V segments, including chromosome 9 orphons, because counts were too low. A further reported finding was that TCR beta sequences accurately predicted the HLA-A and HLA-B alleles for most subjects in the first cohort. According to a later genetic analysis, donors in an Asian-associated ancestry cluster had fewer N-insertions in productive TCRs than the approximately 670-donor mean. Some IMGT-functional V segments, including TRBV6-2 and TRBV6-3, could not be told apart with the 87-base-pair reads, so those segments were excluded. Immune exposure information for the cohort was limited to CMV serostatus. An earlier analysis of approximately 500 of the donors showed that most TCR beta V segments appeared in productive rearrangements either about 87% or about 30% of the time, which broadly matched IMGT annotations. A later analysis found that HLA-associated TCR beta chains were more clonally expanded and had lower generation probabilities than equally common non-associated chains. V-gene and J-gene trimming of TCR beta chains was associated with a missense DCLRE1C variant in a later genetic analysis, and the association was replicated in an independent cohort. The authors suggested that the approach could potentially be extended to other disease states and immunological phenotypes. According to a later analysis, most CMV-associated TCR beta chains appeared to be HLA-restricted, and the HLA associations seemed to be driven largely by CMV exposure. Several of the top co-occurrence clusters appeared to be linked to parvovirus B19, influenza, CMV and Epstein-Barr virus, according to a later analysis. Cytomegalovirus status was reported to be diagnosed by the classifier with high specificity and sensitivity in both the original and validation cohorts.

Remarks on this clone: Its recognized antigen is unknown. No base quality information exists; no much larger clone differs at one position.

The cohort consisted of 650 to 850 healthy bone marrow donors. All cohort members were sampled while nominally healthy, although unrecorded immune exposures were likely present. CMV serostatus was recorded as positive for some 300 and negative for about 50% of the roughly 670 cohort members, whereas no CMV serostatus was recorded for the donor in question. A peripheral blood sample was provided by each donor, and peripheral blood mononuclear cells were used for TCR beta sequencing. Genomic DNA extraction from the blood cell samples was performed with the Qiagen DNeasy Blood Extraction Kit. Libraries came from the immunoSEQ multiplex PCR assay. A mixture of 60 forward primers for TCR Vbeta segments and 13 reverse primers for TCR Jbeta segments was used in the multiplex PCR. A multiplex PCR assay on genomic DNA amplified the CDR3 region of rearranged TCR beta genes. The Illumina HiSeq System was used to sequence the amplified TCR beta libraries as 87-base-pair reads. The original pipeline was this. A later analysis tallied around 87 million unique TCR beta chains across the 660 or so repertoires, and about 10 million of those chains were shared by two or more donors. Raw reads were error-corrected and collapsed into unique sequences by a nearest-neighbor algorithm in which closely related sequences were merged to remove PCR and sequencing errors. To assign V, D and J gene segments, CDR3 sequences were aligned to IMGT reference sequences. For a sequence to be retained, a match of at least six nucleotides was required to both a V gene segment and a J gene segment. Rearrangements were classified as productive when the CDR3 lacked stop codons and remained in frame with V and J, and all other rearrangements were classified as non-productive. CDR3 was defined by IMGT convention, running from the second conserved V-encoded cysteine to the conserved J-encoded phenylalanine. Sequences without an unambiguous match to a single V gene segment were excluded from the earlier analysis of approximately 600 of the donors. An earlier analysis of 500 to 600 of the donors classified V segments as functional when productive rearrangements were above 56.7% and as segregating when the standard deviation between donors was above 5%. A statistical classification framework was built to diagnose cytomegalovirus status from the catalog of TCR beta chain sequences. In a later analysis, TCR nucleotide sequences were compared against IMGT/GENE-DB human TR gene sequences so that V and J genes could be assigned. A later analysis assigned CDR3 sequences and most-parsimonious VDJ recombination scenarios with the TCRdist pipeline. A later analysis defined each TCR beta chain by its CDR3 amino acid sequence plus V-gene family, and excluded reads lacking a unique V-gene family. In a later analysis, 450 to 600 highly shared, low-generation-probability nucleotide sequences were removed to address suspected cross-contamination and a sequencing artifact. In a later analysis, a clonal expansion index for each public chain was calculated from normalized within-repertoire ranks of inferred template counts. In a later analysis, generation probabilities were computed with a VDJ recombination model fitted to out-of-frame rearrangements, and the resulting probabilities were checked against IGoR. In a later analysis, TCR-TCR, TCR-HLA and TCR-CMV co-occurrence was scored with hypergeometric tests, and a repertoire-size bias correction was applied to TCR pairs. In a later analysis, false discovery rates were estimated by permuting HLA or CMV assignments 20 times. In a later analysis, co-occurring TCRs were grouped using DBSCAN, and TCRdist sequence similarity was added for clustering within HLA-allele-positive subsets. Co-occurrence clustering excluded repertoires with fewer than 30,000 or more than 120,000 public chains, plus five with anomalous nucleotide sharing. Held by TCRdb, this immuneACCESS table contains in-frame sequences only and omits some clones. Under half of the omission traces to an unresolved V gene where checked; the cause of the rest is unknown. The V and J calls and the clone size are those of that table, but D and trimming were determined from the DNA. The table for this sample lists under 200,000 clones; roughly 76% of them were counted only once. Around 2% of the sample belongs to the ten largest clones.

The germline V gene sets CDR1 to SNHLY and CDR2 to FYNNEI. V is cut back by 11 bases and J by 4 bases, with 9 bases in the junction unmatched. The CDR3 runs 14 residues from the cysteine to the phenylalanine. The only DNA kept is the CDR3, 42 bases in frame from the first base. The origin of this receptor is a human donor in good health. The receptor chain draws on TRBV2 and TRBJ2-1; TRBD1 lines up with 9 middle nucleotides. The sequenced sample consisted of PBMCs. The CDR3: CAGKDRGDYNEQFF. The nucleotide sequence reads as follows: TGTGCCGGAAAGGACAGGGGAGATTACAATGAGCAGTTCTTC.